This T cell receptor beta chain stems from a study of cytomegalovirus exposure and HLA in healthy donors. Germline lookup yields CDR1 SGHKS and CDR2 YYEKEE (reference sequence). The ends were cut back, 2 bases at V and 4 bases at J, with 11 bases in the middle. This CDR3 has 14 amino acids. The study ran its PCR with 60 Vbeta and 13 Jbeta primers. Sequencing used immunoSEQ multiplex PCR; TCRdb keeps in-frame clones, though not all of them. This repertoire shows some 140,000 clones, 70% to 80% found once; its top ten account for 7.5% to 9%. The TCR sequence derives from a man aged 30 to 45 in good health and CMV-seropositive. The sequenced sample was PBMCs. The rearrangement uses TRBV5-5 and TRBJ2-3, with D hard to call. In DNA form, the CDR3 reads TGTGCCAGCAGCTTTTCCGGCCAGGCAGATACGCAGTATTTT. This translates into CASSFSGQADTQYF.